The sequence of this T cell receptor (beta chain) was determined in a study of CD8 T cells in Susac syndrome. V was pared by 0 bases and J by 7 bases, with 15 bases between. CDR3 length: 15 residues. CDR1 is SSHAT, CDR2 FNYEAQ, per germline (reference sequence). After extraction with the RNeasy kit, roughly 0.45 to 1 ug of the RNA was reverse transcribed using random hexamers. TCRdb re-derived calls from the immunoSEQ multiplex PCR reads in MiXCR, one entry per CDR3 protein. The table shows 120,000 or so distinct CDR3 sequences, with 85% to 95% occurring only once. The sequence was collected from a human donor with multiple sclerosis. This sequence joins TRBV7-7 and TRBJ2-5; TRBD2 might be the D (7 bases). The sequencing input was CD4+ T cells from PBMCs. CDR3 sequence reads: CASSLAGGQGATQYF. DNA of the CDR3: TGTGCCAGCAGCTTAGCCGGGGGGCAGGGAGCGACCCAGTACTTC.